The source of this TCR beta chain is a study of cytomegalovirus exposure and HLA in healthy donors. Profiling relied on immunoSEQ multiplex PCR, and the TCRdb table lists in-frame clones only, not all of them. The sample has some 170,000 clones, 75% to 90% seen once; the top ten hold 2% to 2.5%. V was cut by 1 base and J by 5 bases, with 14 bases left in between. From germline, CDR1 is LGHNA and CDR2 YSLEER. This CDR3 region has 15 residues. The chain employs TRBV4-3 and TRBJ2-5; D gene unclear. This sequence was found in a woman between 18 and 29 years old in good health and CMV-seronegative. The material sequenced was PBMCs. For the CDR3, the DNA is TGCGCCAGCAGCCAAGGACACGGCGTACGGGAGACCCAGTACTTC. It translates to CASSQGHGVRETQYF.